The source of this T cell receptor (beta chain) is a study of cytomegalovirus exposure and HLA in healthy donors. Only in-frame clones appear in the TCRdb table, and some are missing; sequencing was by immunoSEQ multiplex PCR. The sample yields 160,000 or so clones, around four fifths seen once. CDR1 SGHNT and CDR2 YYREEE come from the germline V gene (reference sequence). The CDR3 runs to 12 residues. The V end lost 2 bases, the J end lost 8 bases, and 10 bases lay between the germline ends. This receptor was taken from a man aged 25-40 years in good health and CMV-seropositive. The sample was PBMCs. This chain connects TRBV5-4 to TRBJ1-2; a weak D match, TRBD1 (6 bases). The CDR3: CASSFSGGGYTF. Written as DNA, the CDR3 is TGTGCCAGCAGCTTCTCGGGGGGCGGCTACACCTTC.